These T cell receptor beta chains were read from a single sample in a study of T cells after yellow fever vaccination. A single record per CDR3 protein comes from TCRdb applying MiXCR to the 5' RACE reads. The sample holds about 260,000 distinct CDR3 sequences; 10% to 15% are singletons and the top ten take roughly 0.5%. The sample in question was CD4+ T cells sorted from PBMCs, obtained 45 days after the yellow fever booster vaccination. The receptors originated from a man younger than 45 who received the YFV17D yellow fever vaccine. CDR3s include the opening cysteine and the closing phenylalanine or tryptophan. Each record gives: D gene, clone size, J gene, CDR3 length, V gene, CDR3 protein, CDR3 DNA. The D gene is left open where the match is weak. Size is omitted from some rows. Given values are once, few, many or a class for expanded clones.

>TRBD2|few|TRBJ2-1|14|TRBV12-3/TRBV12-4
CASSVSSGNERQFF
TGTGCCAGCTCCGTTTCTAGCGGCAATGAGCGGCAGTTCTTC
>-|-|TRBJ2-5|14|TRBV5-4
CASSLERSQETQYF
TGTGCCAGCAGCTTGGAGCGCTCCCAAGAGACCCAGTACTTC
>TRBD2|-|TRBJ2-3|15|TRBV5-1
CASSSRGGRVDTQYF
TGCGCCAGCAGCTCCCGGGGGGGCCGGGTAGATACGCAGTATTTT
>TRBD2|many|TRBJ2-1|17|TRBV20-1
CSARDPYSSGSSGEQFF
TGCAGTGCTAGAGATCCATATTCTAGCGGGAGTAGCGGTGAGCAGTTCTTC
>TRBD2|few|TRBJ2-7|16|TRBV24-1
CATSDLGTSGIYEQYF
TGTGCCACCAGTGATCTAGGGACTAGCGGGATCTACGAGCAGTACTTC
>-|many|TRBJ2-5|12|TRBV12-3/TRBV12-4
CASSLQGETQYF
TGTGCCAGCAGTTTACAGGGGGAGACCCAGTACTTC
>-|few|TRBJ2-7|13|TRBV7-2
CASSLTSGADQYF
TGTGCCAGCAGCTTAACTTCAGGGGCGGATCAGTACTTC
>-|-|TRBJ2-7|15|TRBV9
CASSSSPAGLARQYF
TGTGCCAGCAGCTCATCTCCGGCGGGACTCGCTAGGCAGTACTTC
>-|few|TRBJ2-7|14|TRBV7-2
CASSSGPRGYEQYF
TGTGCCAGCAGCTCCGGTCCGCGGGGCTACGAGCAGTACTTC
>TRBD2|-|TRBJ2-5|12|TRBV4-3
CASSREGETQYF
TGCGCCAGCAGCAGGGAGGGGGAGACCCAGTACTTC
>-|-|TRBJ1-4|15|TRBV7-6
CASSRGRQTNEKLFF
TGTGCCAGCAGCCGGGGCCGACAGACTAATGAAAAACTGTTTTTT
>TRBD2|many|TRBJ2-3|15|TRBV20-1
CSANSGSGVTDTQYF
TGCAGTGCTAATAGCGGGAGCGGGGTCACAGATACGCAGTATTTT
>-|-|TRBJ2-7|12|TRBV6-2/TRBV6-3
CASISLTYEQYF
TGTGCCAGCATTTCTTTGACCTACGAGCAGTACTTC
>TRBD1|few|TRBJ2-2|18|TRBV6-5
CASSFTLFQGARSGELFF
TGTGCCAGCAGTTTTACTCTGTTTCAGGGGGCGCGGTCCGGGGAGCTGTTTTTT
>TRBD1|many|TRBJ2-7|13|TRBV6-5
CASSRRGQYEQYF
TGTGCCAGCAGTCGCAGGGGGCAATACGAGCAGTACTTC
>-|many|TRBJ2-2|15|TRBV5-4
CASSPRPGDTGELFF
TGTGCCAGCAGCCCCAGACCAGGGGACACCGGGGAGCTGTTTTTT
>TRBD1|many|TRBJ1-5|13|TRBV7-9
CASSRDRGQPQHF
TGTGCCAGCAGCAGAGACAGGGGGCAGCCCCAGCATTTT
>TRBD2|-|TRBJ2-2|15|TRBV6-2/TRBV6-3
CASRVAGHRAGELFF
TGTGCCAGCCGGGTAGCGGGTCACCGGGCCGGGGAGCTGTTTTTT
>-|-|TRBJ2-3|17|TRBV15
CATSSNTKGFSTDTQYF
TGTGCCACCAGCAGCAATACCAAGGGCTTCAGCACAGATACGCAGTATTTT
>TRBD1|few|TRBJ1-1|14|TRBV6-1
CASRWTGANTEAFF
TGTGCCAGCAGGTGGACAGGAGCGAACACTGAAGCTTTCTTT
>-|few|TRBJ1-1|12|TRBV7-2
CISLEIGAEAFF
TGTATCAGCTTAGAGATAGGGGCTGAAGCTTTCTTT
>TRBD2|-|TRBJ2-7|16|TRBV28
CASSQIAGRSSYEQYF
TGTGCCAGCAGTCAAATAGCGGGTCGGTCTTCCTACGAGCAGTACTTC
>TRBD2|few|TRBJ2-7|19|TRBV7-2
CASSLAISNLAGGTYEQYF
TGTGCCAGCAGCTTAGCCATCAGTAATCTAGCGGGAGGGACCTACGAGCAGTACTTC
>TRBD2|many|TRBJ2-1|13|TRBV29-1
CSVNIAGAGEQFF
TGCAGCGTTAATATAGCGGGAGCTGGTGAGCAGTTCTTC
>-|few|TRBJ1-5|13|TRBV20-1
CSAVQEGNQPQHF
TGCAGTGCTGTCCAAGAGGGCAATCAGCCCCAGCATTTT
>-|few|TRBJ2-5|14|TRBV5-1
CASSFLPGAETQYF
TGCGCCAGCAGCTTCCTTCCCGGGGCCGAGACCCAGTACTTC
>TRBD2|few|TRBJ2-2|18|TRBV11-2
CASSQNHRGAGGTGELFF
TGTGCCAGCAGCCAAAACCACAGAGGTGCGGGAGGGACCGGGGAGCTGTTTTTT
>TRBD1|few|TRBJ2-2|14|TRBV7-8
CASCQGVDTGELFF
TGTGCCAGCTGCCAGGGGGTTGACACCGGGGAGCTGTTTTTT
>-|few|TRBJ2-2|15|TRBV11-3
CASSLSGVNTGELFF
TGTGCCAGCAGCTTGTCGGGGGTAAACACCGGGGAGCTGTTTTTT
>TRBD1|few|TRBJ2-7|12|TRBV5-1
CASSLEQGEQYF
TGCGCCAGCAGCTTGGAACAGGGGGAGCAGTACTTC
>-|-|TRBJ1-6|13|TRBV30
CAWSVRSNSPLHF
TGTGCCTGGAGTGTACGGTCAAATTCACCCCTCCACTTT
>TRBD1|few|TRBJ2-7|14|TRBV9
CASSAQDRATEQYF
TGTGCCAGCAGCGCACAGGACAGGGCCACTGAGCAGTACTTC
>-|-|TRBJ2-5|14|TRBV7-8
CASSRQPRKETQYF
TGTGCCAGCAGTCGACAGCCCCGAAAAGAGACCCAGTACTTC
>TRBD2|few|TRBJ2-5|17|TRBV6-5
CASSYSASGNLRETQYF
TGTGCCAGCAGTTACTCTGCTAGCGGGAACCTTAGGGAGACCCAGTACTTC
>TRBD1|many|TRBJ2-1|16|TRBV5-6
CASSYGQGRSYNEQFF
TGTGCCAGCAGCTACGGACAGGGGAGGTCCTACAATGAGCAGTTCTTC
>-|-|TRBJ2-6|16|TRBV21-1
CASSIPLGSGANVLTF
TGTGCCAGCAGCATCCCCCTAGGCTCTGGGGCCAACGTCCTGACTTTC
>-|-|TRBJ2-3|14|TRBV18
CASSPVAAADTQYF
TGTGCCAGCTCACCAGTGGCAGCCGCAGATACGCAGTATTTT
>-|-|TRBJ2-5|14|TRBV5-1
CASSLTTEVGTQYF
TGCGCCAGCAGCTTGACGACTGAAGTAGGGACCCAGTACTTC
>-|-|TRBJ2-7|14|TRBV28
CASSSASQGYEQYF
TGTGCCAGCAGTTCAGCAAGCCAGGGCTACGAGCAGTACTTC
>-|few|TRBJ1-5|17|TRBV20-1
CSARGVGGDVSNQPQHF
TGCAGTGCTAGAGGGGTCGGGGGCGATGTAAGCAATCAGCCCCAGCATTTT
>TRBD1|few|TRBJ1-2|16|TRBV6-5
CASSHKNTGGFYGYTF
TGTGCCAGCAGCCACAAGAACACAGGGGGCTTCTATGGCTACACCTTC
>TRBD2|-|TRBJ2-4|15|TRBV7-2
CASSLASSGFNIQYF
TGTGCCAGCAGCTTAGCGTCTAGCGGGTTTAACATTCAGTACTTC
>-|-|TRBJ1-2|13|TRBV6-2/TRBV6-3
CASSQVRTESYTF
TGTGCCAGCAGCCAGGTTCGGACAGAGAGCTACACCTTC
>TRBD2|-|TRBJ2-3|14|TRBV20-1
CSARTSGRTDTQYF
TGCAGTGCTAGGACTAGCGGGAGGACAGATACGCAGTATTTT
>-|-|TRBJ1-1|13|TRBV7-3
CASSLHMNTEAFF
TGTGCCAGCAGCTTACACATGAACACTGAAGCTTTCTTT
>-|-|TRBJ2-5|14|TRBV20-1
CSAPENRVQDTQYF
TGCAGTGCTCCAGAAAACAGGGTCCAAGACACCCAGTACTTC
>TRBD2|-|TRBJ2-2|16|TRBV4-3
CASSQGGTSGSGELFF
TGCGCCAGCAGCCAAGGGGGGACTAGCGGGAGTGGGGAGCTGTTTTTT
>-|-|TRBJ2-3|13|TRBV9
CASSVSFRDTQYF
TGTGCCAGCAGCGTAAGTTTTCGAGATACGCAGTATTTT
>TRBD2|few|TRBJ2-1|17|TRBV20-1
CSARDHSGRAIGDEQFF
TGCAGTGCTAGAGATCACAGCGGGAGGGCCATAGGAGATGAGCAGTTCTTC
>-|few|TRBJ2-2|15|TRBV7-6
CASSPGTRETGELFF
TGTGCCAGCAGCCCCGGGACTCGAGAGACCGGGGAGCTGTTTTTT
>-|-|TRBJ1-1|15|TRBV18
CASSPPGQLNTEAFF
TGTGCCAGCTCACCTCCGGGACAACTGAACACTGAAGCTTTCTTT
>TRBD1|-|TRBJ1-3|15|TRBV20-1
CSARTGTGGGNTIYF
TGCAGTGCTAGGACCGGGACAGGGGGTGGAAACACCATATATTTT